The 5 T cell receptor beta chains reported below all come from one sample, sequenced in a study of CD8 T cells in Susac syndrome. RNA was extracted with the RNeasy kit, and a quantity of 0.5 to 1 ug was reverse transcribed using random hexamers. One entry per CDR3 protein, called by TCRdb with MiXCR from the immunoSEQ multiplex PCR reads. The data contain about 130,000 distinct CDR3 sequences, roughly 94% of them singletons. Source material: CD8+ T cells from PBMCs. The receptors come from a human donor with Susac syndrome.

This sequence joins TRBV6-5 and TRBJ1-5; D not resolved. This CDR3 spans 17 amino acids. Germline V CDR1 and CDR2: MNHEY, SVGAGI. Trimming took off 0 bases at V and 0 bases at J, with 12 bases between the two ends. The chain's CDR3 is CASSYSGSAVSNQPQHF. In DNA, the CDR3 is TGTGCCAGCAGTTACTCAGGTTCGGCAGTTAGCAATCAGCCCCAGCATTTT.

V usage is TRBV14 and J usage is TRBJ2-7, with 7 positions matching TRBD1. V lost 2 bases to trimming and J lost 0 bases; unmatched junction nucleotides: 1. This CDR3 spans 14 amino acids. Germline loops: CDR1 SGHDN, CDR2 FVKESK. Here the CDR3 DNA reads TGTGCCAGCAGCCAAACAGGGGTCTCCTACGAGCAGTACTTC. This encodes CASSQTGVSYEQYF.

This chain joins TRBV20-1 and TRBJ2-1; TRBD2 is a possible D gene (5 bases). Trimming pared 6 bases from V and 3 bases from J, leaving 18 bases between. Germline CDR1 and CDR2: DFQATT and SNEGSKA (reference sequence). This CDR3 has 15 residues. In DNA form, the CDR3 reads TGCAGTGCGCCCGCAGAGAGCGGTGACTACAATGAGCAGTTCTTC. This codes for CSAPAESGDYNEQFF.

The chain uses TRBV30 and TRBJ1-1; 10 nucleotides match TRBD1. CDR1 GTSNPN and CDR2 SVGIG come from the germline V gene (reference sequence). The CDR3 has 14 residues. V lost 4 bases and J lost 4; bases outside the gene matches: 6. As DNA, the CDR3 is TGTGCCTGGAATCCGGGACAGGGGAGCACTGAAGCTTTCTTT. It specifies CAWNPGQGSTEAFF.

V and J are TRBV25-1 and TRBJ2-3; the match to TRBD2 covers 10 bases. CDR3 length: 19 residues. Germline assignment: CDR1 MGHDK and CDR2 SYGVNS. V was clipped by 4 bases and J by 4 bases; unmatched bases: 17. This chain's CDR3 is CASSGRRSGTSAIPDTQYF. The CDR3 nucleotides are TGTGCCAGCAGTGGTCGACGTTCCGGGACTAGCGCTATTCCAGATACGCAGTATTTT.